A selection of T cell receptor beta chains follows, all from one sample in a study of shared clonotypes between healthy human individuals. Profiled with immunoSEQ multiplex PCR; TCRdb holds only in-frame clones, not every one. The sample contains some 470,000 clones, about 82% of which appear only once. Sequenced: PBMCs. The receptor set was obtained from a woman aged 40 to 50 in good health. Some clones in this sample may be carry-over from other donors' samples. The CDR3 runs from the conserved cysteine through the conserved F or W. The D gene is left open where the match is weak. A row's size may be missing; if present it is once, few, many or a size class.

size	D	V	J	DNA	CDR3
.	.	TRBV5-1	TRBJ2-7	TGCGCCAGCAGCTTGGAGGCTAACTACGAGCAGTACTTC	CASSLEANYEQYF
.	TRBD1	TRBV29-1	TRBJ2-5	TGCAGCGTTGCCCGACAGGGGAGGGAGACCCAGTACTTC	CSVARQGRETQYF
.	.	TRBV9	TRBJ2-1	TGTGCCAGCAGCGTAGTCCCCATCAGCTCCTACAATGAGCAGTTCTTC	CASSVVPISSYNEQFF
.	.	TRBV19	TRBJ2-2	TGTGCCAGTAGTACCTTTGAGGCCGGGGAGCTGTTTTTT	CASSTFEAGELFF
few	.	TRBV30	TRBJ1-6	TGTGCCTGGACTCTAATTACAGGAGGAGGTTCACCCCTCCACTTT	CAWTLITGGGSPLHF
.	.	TRBV19	TRBJ1-1	TGTGCCAGTCGATGGTCGACACGAAACACTGAAGCTTTCTTT	CASRWSTRNTEAFF
.	.	TRBV18	TRBJ2-7	TGTGCCAGCTCGGAAAACTCCTACGAGCAGTACTTC	CASSENSYEQYF
few	TRBD2	TRBV7-3	TRBJ2-3	TGTGCCAGCAGCTTAACCGGGAGGACAGATACGCAGTATTTT	CASSLTGRTDTQYF
.	TRBD1	TRBV10-3	TRBJ2-5	TGTGCCATCAGTGGGTCGGTCGCGGGACAGGTGGACAACCAAGAGACCCAGTACTTC	CAISGSVAGQVDNQETQYF
once	.	TRBV6-1	TRBJ1-2	TGTGCCAGCAGTGAAACCCGTAACTATGGCTACACCTTC	CASSETRNYGYTF
.	TRBD1	TRBV10-2	TRBJ1-1	TGCGCCAGCACCACGGACAGGTACACTGAAGCTTTCTTT	CASTTDRYTEAFF
.	.	TRBV7-3	TRBJ2-3	TGTGCCAGCAGCAAACCGGGAATTGTGGATACGCAGTATTTT	CASSKPGIVDTQYF
.	.	TRBV15	TRBJ2-7	TGTGCCACCAGCAGAGATCGGGGAGTAGTCTACGAGCAGTACTTC	CATSRDRGVVYEQYF
.	.	TRBV5-1	TRBJ2-7	TGCGCCAGCAGCTCGGACAGAAGCTCCTACGAGCAGTACTTC	CASSSDRSSYEQYF
.	TRBD1	TRBV6-6	TRBJ1-2	TGTGCCAGCAGTTATTCGGACAGGGACGGCTACACCTTC	CASSYSDRDGYTF
.	.	TRBV5-1	TRBJ2-1	TGCGCCAGCAGCCTGCTAAAGCTCCAGGGACGGGGGATCCACAGCTCCTACAATGAGCAGTTCTTC	CASSLLKLQGRGIHSSYNEQFF
few	TRBD1	TRBV6-1	TRBJ1-2	TGTGCCAGCAGCAACAGGGGGGTCGATGGCTACACCTTC	CASSNRGVDGYTF
.	.	TRBV18	TRBJ2-2	TGTGCCAGCTCAACCCAGGGTAGCGTTAACACCGGGGAGCTGTTTTTT	CASSTQGSVNTGELFF
many	TRBD2	TRBV6-4	TRBJ2-7	TGTGCCAGCAGTCGCCAAGCGGGAGAGCCCTACGAGCAGTACTTC	CASSRQAGEPYEQYF
once	TRBD1	TRBV28	TRBJ2-1	TGTGCCAGCAGTTTGTATTTTTTATTTGGGACAGGGATCAACAATGAGCAGTTCTTC	CASSLYFLFGTGINNEQFF
.	TRBD1	TRBV4-1	TRBJ1-2	TGCGCCAGCAGCCAAGGCTCGCTCCGGACAGGGGGCTTTGATGGCTACACCTTC	CASSQGSLRTGGFDGYTF
.	TRBD2	TRBV7-9	TRBJ2-2	TGTGCCAGCAGGAGTAGCGGGACGGACGGGGAGCTGTTTTTT	CASRSSGTDGELFF
.	.	TRBV27	TRBJ2-7	TGTGCCAGCAGGGGGTACAGCTCCTACGAGCAGTACTTC	CASRGYSSYEQYF
once	.	TRBV10-3	TRBJ2-1	TGTGCCATACTACGGGACAAGTCCTACAATGAGCAGTTCTTC	CAILRDKSYNEQFF
.	TRBD2	TRBV15	TRBJ2-3	TGTGCCACCAGCAGTAGCGGGAGGGGAGATACGCAGTATTTT	CATSSSGRGDTQYF
.	.	TRBV13	TRBJ2-1	TGTGCCAGCAGCTTAGTAGGTAGCATGAGCTCCTACAATGAGCAGTTCTTC	CASSLVGSMSSYNEQFF
few	TRBD2	TRBV7-6	TRBJ2-1	TGTGCCAGCAGCCAAGGGACTAGCGGGCACAATGAGCAGTTCTTC	CASSQGTSGHNEQFF
.	.	TRBV28	TRBJ2-7	TGTGCCAGCAGTTTATGGGGGACGCCCGCCCGGGAGCAGTACTTC	CASSLWGTPAREQYF
.	.	TRBV15	TRBJ2-1	TGTGCCACCAGCAGAGATTGGAATGAGCAGTTCTTC	CATSRDWNEQFF
medium-sized	TRBD1	TRBV27	TRBJ2-4	TGTGCCAGCAGTCCCCGGGACAGGGAGGTCGTCAAAAACATTCAGTACTTC	CASSPRDREVVKNIQYF
many	TRBD1	TRBV7-2	TRBJ2-7	TGTGCCAGCAGCAGACGGGGACAGGAGTCCTACGAGCAGTACTTC	CASSRRGQESYEQYF
.	TRBD2	TRBV5-4	TRBJ2-3	TGTGCCAGCAGCCCCTGGACTAGGAGGGCAGATACGCAGTATTTT	CASSPWTRRADTQYF
.	TRBD2	TRBV6-5	TRBJ2-7	TGTGCCAGCAGTTACTCGGAGGTGGCGGGAGGCCTTGAGCAGTACTTC	CASSYSEVAGGLEQYF
.	.	TRBV11-2	TRBJ2-3	TGTGCCAGCAGCTTGGACTGGGGCAGTGGGGCAGATACGCAGTATTTT	CASSLDWGSGADTQYF
.	.	TRBV6-6	TRBJ1-2	TGTGCCAGCAGCCCCTCAAACGAGTTGGATGGCTACACCTTC	CASSPSNELDGYTF
few	.	TRBV7-2	TRBJ2-6	TGTGCCAGCAGCTTACTAGGTGGGGCTTACTCTGGGGCCAACGTCCTGACTTTC	CASSLLGGAYSGANVLTF
.	.	TRBV2	TRBJ2-1	TGTGCCAGCAGTGAACGGGATGGTGAGCAGTTCTTC	CASSERDGEQFF